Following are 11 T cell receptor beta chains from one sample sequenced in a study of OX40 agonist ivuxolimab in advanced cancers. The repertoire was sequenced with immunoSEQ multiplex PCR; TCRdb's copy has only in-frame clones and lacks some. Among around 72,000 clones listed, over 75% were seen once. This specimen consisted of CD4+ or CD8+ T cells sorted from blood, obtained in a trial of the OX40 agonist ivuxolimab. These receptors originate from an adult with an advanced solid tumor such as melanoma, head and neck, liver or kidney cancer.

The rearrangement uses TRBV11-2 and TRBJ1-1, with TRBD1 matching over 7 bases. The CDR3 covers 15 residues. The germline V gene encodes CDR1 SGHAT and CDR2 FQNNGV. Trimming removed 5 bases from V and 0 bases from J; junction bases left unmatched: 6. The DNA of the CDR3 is TGTGCCAGCAGCGCAGGGGGACAGATGAACACTGAAGCTTTCTTT. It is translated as CASSAGGQMNTEAFF.

The CDR3 loop reads CASSPQTGISTNEKLFF. CDR3 nucleotide sequence: TGTGCCAGCTCACCACAAACAGGGATATCAACTAATGAAAAACTGTTTTTT. V and J are TRBV18 and TRBJ1-4; D is possibly TRBD1 (6 bases). This CDR3 has 17 amino acids. The V gene's germline CDR1 is KGHSH and CDR2 LQKENI. V lost 1 base to trimming and J lost 0 bases, with 12 bases between them.

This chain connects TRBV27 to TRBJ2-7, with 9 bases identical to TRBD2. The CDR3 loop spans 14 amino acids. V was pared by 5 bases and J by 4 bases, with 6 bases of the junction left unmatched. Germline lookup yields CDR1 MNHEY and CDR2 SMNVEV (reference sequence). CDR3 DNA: TGTGCCAGCAGTCCCATAGCGGGAGCGTACGAGCAGTACTTC. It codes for CASSPIAGAYEQYF.

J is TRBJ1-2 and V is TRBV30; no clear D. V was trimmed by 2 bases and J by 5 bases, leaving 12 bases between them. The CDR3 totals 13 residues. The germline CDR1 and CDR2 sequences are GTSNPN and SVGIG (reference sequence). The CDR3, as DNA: TGTGCCTGGAGTAGGGTCTCGGGGTATGGCTACACCTTC. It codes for CAWSRVSGYGYTF.

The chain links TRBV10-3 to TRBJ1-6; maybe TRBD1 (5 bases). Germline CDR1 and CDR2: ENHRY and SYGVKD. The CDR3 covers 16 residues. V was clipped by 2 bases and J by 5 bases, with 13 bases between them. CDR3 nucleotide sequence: TGTGCCATCAGTGAGCAGCAGGGCGTACATAATTCACCCCTCCACTTT. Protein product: CAISEQQGVHNSPLHF.

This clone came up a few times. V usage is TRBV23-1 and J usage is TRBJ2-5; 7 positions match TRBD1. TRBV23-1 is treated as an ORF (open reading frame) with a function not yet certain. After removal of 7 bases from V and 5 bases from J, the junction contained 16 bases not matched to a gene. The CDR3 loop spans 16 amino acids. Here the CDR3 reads CASTPGASDRAETQYF. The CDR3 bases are TGCGCCAGCACCCCCGGAGCCTCAGACAGGGCTGAGACCCAGTACTTC.

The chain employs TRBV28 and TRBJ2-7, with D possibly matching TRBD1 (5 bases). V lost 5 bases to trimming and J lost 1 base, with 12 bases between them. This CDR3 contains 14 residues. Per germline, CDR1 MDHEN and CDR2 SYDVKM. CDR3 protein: CASSPTDRSYEQYF. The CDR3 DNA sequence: TGTGCCAGCAGTCCCACCGACAGATCCTACGAGCAGTACTTC.

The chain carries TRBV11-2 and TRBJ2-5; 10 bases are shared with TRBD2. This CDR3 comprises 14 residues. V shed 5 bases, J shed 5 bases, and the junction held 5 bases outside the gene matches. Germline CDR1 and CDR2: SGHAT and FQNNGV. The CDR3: CASSASGSTETQYF. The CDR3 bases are TGTGCCAGCAGCGCTAGCGGGAGCACGGAGACCCAGTACTTC.

Here the CDR3 DNA reads TGTGCCAGCAGTTCGGACAGGTCCTATGGCTACACCTTC. It codes for CASSSDRSYGYTF. This chain joins TRBV6-6 and TRBJ1-2, with 7 bases lining up with TRBD1. Trimming removed 4 bases from V and 4 bases from J; junction bases left unmatched: 3. CDR1 is MNHNY, CDR2 SVGAGI, per germline (reference sequence). The CDR3 covers 13 residues.

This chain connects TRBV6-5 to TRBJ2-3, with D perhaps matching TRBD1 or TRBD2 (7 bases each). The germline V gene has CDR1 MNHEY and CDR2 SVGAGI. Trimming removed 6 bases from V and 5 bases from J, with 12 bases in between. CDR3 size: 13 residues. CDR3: CASRGGDRDTQYF. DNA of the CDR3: TGTGCCAGCAGGGGGGGGGACAGAGATACGCAGTATTTT.

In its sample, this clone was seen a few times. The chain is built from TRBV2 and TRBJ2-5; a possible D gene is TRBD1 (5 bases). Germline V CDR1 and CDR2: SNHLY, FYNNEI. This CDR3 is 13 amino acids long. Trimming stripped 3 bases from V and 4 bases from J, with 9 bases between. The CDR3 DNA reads TGTGCCAGCAGTGACAGGGCTCGAGAGACCCAGTACTTC. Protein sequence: CASSDRARETQYF.